The clone carrying this T cell receptor (beta chain) was picked up a small number of times. Antigen unknown. TCRdb recomputed calls from the 5' RACE reads with MiXCR, one row per CDR3 protein. This repertoire shows 300,000 to 400,000 distinct CDR3 sequences, around a tenth found once; its top ten account for roughly 9.1%. The germline gives CDR1 LGHDT, CDR2 YNNKEL (reference sequence). Trimming at V came to 0 bases and at J to 3 bases, leaving 9 bases not matched to a gene. This CDR3 spans 18 amino acids. The data originate from a study of CD8 T cells in ankylosing spondylitis. Study-level results: Clones linked to the disease showed a CD8+ phenotype. They occurred at relatively low frequencies in peripheral blood. In reactive arthritis synovial fluid and blood, some motif variants had been reported before. Matched synovial fluid from ankylosing spondylitis patients was reported to be enriched for disease-linked clones.

This chain uses TRBV3-1 with TRBJ1-3; TRBD1 matches at 9 bases. The TCR was taken from a female donor with ankylosing spondylitis or in good health (not recorded which). The sample was blood, either unsorted or a sorted T cell fraction (not recorded which). CDR3 sequence reads: CASSQDLSRTGDGNTIYF. CDR3 DNA: TGTGCCAGCAGCCAAGATTTGAGTAGGACAGGGGATGGAAACACCATATATTTT.